This T cell receptor beta chain was identified in a study of blood T cells in healthy people across ages (dated by TCRdb to between 2014 and 2016). Study-wide context: In model experiments, template switching captured about one uniquely barcoded TCR beta cDNA molecule for every two T cells. Using deep sequencing normalized with unique cDNA molecular identifiers, the study measured how TCR beta repertoire diversity changes with age. The donors were split into four age groups: young (average around 15 years), middle-aged (over 35), aged (over 55) and long-lived (approximately 89). Two additional independent replicas of 1 million unique cDNA reads from the same blood draw were analyzed for two donors (one aged 18 to 30 and one aged 80 or older). Overall results and qualifications from the work: Observed TCR beta diversity per million T cells fell roughly linearly with age, and a significant reduction was already apparent by age around 40. The CMV infection status of donors was not known, potentially confounding age-related changes in expanded clonotypes. A strong correlation was found between observed TCR beta diversity and the percentage of naive T cells measured by flow cytometry. Estimates of total diversity based on one million sequenced T cells were considered lower bounds and underestimates. The long-lived group showed more naive CD4+ T cells, fewer expanded clones and increased TCR diversity than the aged group, suggesting age selection. Conclusive comparison of naive and antigen-experienced compartments was prevented by the profiling of bulk unsorted PBMCs.

Donors were 30 to 45 systemically healthy Caucasian individuals from Russia aged roughly 6 to 90 years. Around 10 milliliters of peripheral blood were collected from each donor into EDTA-treated Vacutainer tubes. Ficoll-Paque density-gradient centrifugation was used to isolate PBMCs, with at least 6.5 million obtained per sample. Total RNA, at least 5 micrograms per sample, was extracted from PBMCs with Trizol reagent. Naive CD45RAhigh/CD27high T cell percentages were measured by flow cytometry on a PBMC aliquot from every donor. Preparation of the library involved 5' RACE. The run used an Illumina HiSeq 2500. A second PCR of roughly 7 to 11 cycles was performed with a sample-barcoded 5' primer and a J-beta primer mix. A template-switch 5' adaptor carrying 12 random nucleotides introduced a unique molecular identifier onto each TCR beta cDNA molecule. Each sample yielded at least 2.5 million CDR3-containing paired-end reads. The Mint cDNA synthesis kit, primed by a TRBC-specific oligonucleotide, was used to synthesize first-strand cDNA from all RNA. Following uracil-DNA glycosylase treatment, all cDNA underwent a first 18-cycle PCR with the universal primers M1SS and BC2_uni_R. The source study handled its data this way. Each sample was normalized by randomly selecting 1 million high-quality reads, each carrying a distinct molecular identifier. Reads sharing molecular identifiers were discarded rather than binned into consensus sequences. MiTCR, run with a Q25 quality threshold and the strictest error-elimination algorithm, handled CDR3 identification, clonotype clustering and error correction. A nonparametric unseen species model with Euler transformation was used to estimate a lower bound on total TCR beta diversity. TCRdb passed the public sequencing reads through fastp at Q25 and MiXCR, retaining productive beta sequences. CDR3 protein duplicates are merged, each entry listing the most common genes and DNA. TCRdb, not the original authors, processed these V and J calls. A total of 450,000 to 650,000 distinct CDR3 sequences appear in this sample, 24% of them only once. The ten largest make up around 10% of the sample.

In the case of this clonotype: What this receptor recognizes is not known. There are no base qualities to consult, and no much larger clone falls within one base.

V drops 3 bases and J drops 4 bases, leaving 19 bases in between. The germline V gene (reference sequence) supplies CDR1 DFQATT and CDR2 SNEGSKA. From cysteine to phenylalanine, the CDR3 is 15 amino acids long. Only CDR3 DNA remains: 45 bases, in frame from the first base. The same data also contributed to another study, on T cells of mothers and their children. The second study's paper adds: Nine systemically healthy Caucasian individuals served as donors, namely three mothers together with their six children. cDNA synthesis used all of the extracted RNA, with 1.5 ug of RNA in each 15 ul reaction. In the second PCR, the M1S primer introduced both the sample barcodes and 2-4 random nucleotides. Over 8 million TCR beta CDR3 reads came from each mother, compared with some 3 million reads from each child. TCR recombination output is similarly shaped by thymic selection in related and unrelated pairs, with a minor effect exerted by inherited differences. Normalized repertoire overlap was always slightly but never significantly higher in related than unrelated mother-child pairs. No persistent microchimeric T cell clones were found, with a detection sensitivity of 75 to 100 clones per million clonotypes. To look for features that set related mother-child pairs apart from unrelated individuals, the researchers ran deep NGS to compare the TCR beta repertoires of mothers and children. On average, the children were approximately 11 +/- 4 years old, while the mothers were about 37 +/- 4 years old. After adapters were ligated using NEBNext reagents, the libraries underwent 100+100 nt paired-end sequencing on an Illumina HiSeq 2000. To avoid cross-contamination, the mother libraries and the child libraries were prepared a month apart and sequenced in separate runs. Between about 500,000 and 2,100,000 distinct TCR beta clonotypes were identified per donor. Naive TCR beta clonotypes were estimated from low-frequency clonotypes matched to each donor's FACS-determined naive share, without sorting.

The sequence joins TRBV20-1 to TRBJ2-7; the D gene assignment is ambiguous. Sequences were obtained from blood. The clonotype was recovered from a boy aged 5-17 years in good health. The CDR3 reads CSASNSSLVGYEQYF. The DNA is as follows: TGCAGTGCTAGTAATAGCTCTTTAGTGGGGTACGAGCAGTACTTC.